The T cell receptor (beta chain) under discussion was sequenced for a study of cytotoxic CD8 clonotypes in ibrutinib-treated CLL. Germline CDR1 reads SGHRS; CDR2 reads YFSETQ. V was cut by 5 bases and J by 6 bases, with 15 bases left in between. The CDR3 extends over 13 amino acids. TCRdb's copy holds only in-frame clones and misses some; the assay was immunoSEQ multiplex PCR. This sample yields approximately 280,000 clones, of which approximately 79% are seen a single time; roughly 5% belongs to the top ten. Specimen: PBMCs, collected at disease progression, from a patient treated with ibrutinib. The clonotype originates from a human donor with chronic lymphocytic leukemia. V gene TRBV5-1 combines with J gene TRBJ2-7; D not certain. In DNA, the CDR3 is TGCGCCAGCAGGCCTTACATGCAAGGCGAGCAGTACTTC. Its translation is CASRPYMQGEQYF. Full variable domain (missing parts from reference TRBV5-1 and TRBJ2-7): KAGVTQTPRYLIKTRGQQVTLSCSPISGHRSVSWYQQTPGQGLQFLFEYFSETQRNKGNFPGRFSGRQFSNSRSEMNVSTLELGDSALYLCASRPYMQGEQYFGPGTRLTVT.